The 26 T cell receptor beta chains listed next were all sequenced from one sample in a study of CD8 T cells in Susac syndrome. Random hexamers were used to reverse transcribe about 0.45 to 1 ug of RNA. TCRdb recomputed calls from the immunoSEQ multiplex PCR reads with MiXCR, one row per CDR3 protein. The data show 330,000 or so distinct CDR3 sequences, with approximately 91% seen just once and roughly 0.2% held by the top ten. Sequenced sample: CD8+ T cells from PBMCs. All receptors come from a human donor with multiple sclerosis.

The gene calls are TRBV4-1 and TRBJ2-1, with 9 bases fitting TRBD2. The trim removed 1 base at V and 4 bases at J, leaving 5 bases unmatched. Germline V gene lookup returns CDR1 MGHRA and CDR2 YSYEKL. The CDR3 loop spans 16 amino acids. CDR3 region: CASSQVAGEVYNEQFF. CDR3 DNA sequence: TGCGCCAGCAGCCAAGTAGCGGGAGAGGTTTACAATGAGCAGTTCTTC.

In its sample, this clonotype was seen a few times. The rearrangement uses TRBV7-9 and TRBJ2-2; either TRBD1 or TRBD2 may fit D (5 bases each). Between the trimmed V and J ends, which lost 5 bases and 0 bases, there was a span of 13 bases. This CDR3 contains 16 residues. CDR1 is SEHNR and CDR2 is FQNEAQ in the germline V gene (reference sequence). The CDR3 spells CASSPPGTANTGELFF. CDR3 DNA sequence: TGTGCCAGCAGCCCCCCCGGGACGGCGAACACCGGGGAGCTGTTTTTT.

V usage is TRBV6-4 and J usage is TRBJ2-1; 12 nucleotides agree with TRBD2. CDR1 MRHNA and CDR2 SNTAGT come from the germline V gene. The CDR3 contains 16 residues. V dropped 0 bases and J dropped 8; count of bases not matched to a gene: 5. This CDR3 is CASSDSLAGGVDEQFF. The CDR3 DNA follows: TGTGCCAGCAGTGACTCGCTAGCGGGAGGGGTAGATGAGCAGTTCTTC.

The rearrangement uses TRBV23-1 and TRBJ2-7; 8 bases agree with TRBD1. Being an ORF, TRBV23-1 has a function that is uncertain. J gave up 0 bases and V 4 bases, and 5 bases lay outside the gene matches. The CDR3 has 15 amino acids. The CDR3 protein is CASSLEDRGSYEQYF. DNA for the CDR3: TGCGCCAGCAGTCTCGAAGACAGGGGCTCCTACGAGCAGTACTTC.

The chain uses TRBV15 and TRBJ1-2, with 12 bases aligning to TRBD1. With 5 bases clipped from V and 4 bases from J, the junction kept 2 bases outside the gene matches. This CDR3 comprises 14 residues. The germline V gene encodes CDR1 LNHNV and CDR2 YYDKDF (reference sequence). In nucleotides, the CDR3 is TGTGCCACCAGCGGGGGACAGGGGGCCTATGGCTACACCTTC. This translates into CATSGGQGAYGYTF. The full variable domain, in which reference TRBV15 and TRBJ1-2 provide the parts outside the CDR3, is DAMVIQNPRYQVTQFGKPVTLSCSQTLNHNVMYWYQQKSSQAPKLLFHYYDKDFNNEADTPDNFQSRRPNTSFCFLDIRSPGLGDTAMYLCATSGGQGAYGYTFGSGTRLTVV.

The chain's CDR3 is CASSVGASGDYEQYF. DNA for the CDR3: TGTGCCAGCAGTGTCGGAGCTAGCGGGGACTACGAGCAGTACTTC. The chain couples TRBV2 to TRBJ2-7; 9 bases are shared with TRBD2. CDR1 is SNHLY, CDR2 FYNNEI, per germline. The CDR3 spans 15 residues. The V gene end was trimmed by 4 bases and the J gene end by 3 bases; junction bases not matched to a gene: 7.

This chain links TRBV19 with TRBJ2-7; D perhaps matches TRBD2 (6 bases). Trimming removed 5 bases from V and 2 bases from J, with 10 bases in between. CDR1 is LNHDA and CDR2 is SQIVND in the germline V gene (reference sequence). The CDR3 covers 13 residues. CDR3: CASSVGSAYEQYF. CDR3 coding DNA: TGTGCCAGTAGTGTCGGGAGTGCCTACGAGCAGTACTTC.

The V call is TRBV27, the J call TRBJ1-2; D possibly corresponds to TRBD1 (5 bases). This CDR3 region has 14 residues. Trimming removed 0 bases at V and 6 bases at J, with 11 bases between. The V gene's germline CDR1 is MNHEY and CDR2 SMNVEV (reference sequence). CDR3 amino acids: CASSLSTGNHGYTF. The CDR3 DNA is TGTGCCAGCAGTTTATCCACAGGCAACCATGGCTACACCTTC.

The chain combines TRBV11-2 with TRBJ2-1, with unresolved D. Trimming shortened V by 2 bases and J by 8 bases, and 10 bases separated the two germline ends. The length of the CDR3 is 13 residues. In germline, CDR1 is SGHAT, CDR2 FQNNGV. The CDR3, as DNA: TGTGCCAGCAGCTTAACCATTCGGGATGAGCAGTTCTTC. Protein sequence: CASSLTIRDEQFF.

This rearrangement joins TRBV30 to TRBJ2-3; no definite D call. This CDR3 contains 16 residues. The V end was cut by 2 bases, the J end by 0 bases, with 15 bases between. Germline V lookup: CDR1 GTSNPN, CDR2 SVGIG (reference sequence). CDR3 sequence reads: CAWSILDRPSTDTQYF. CDR3 nucleotides: TGTGCCTGGAGTATCTTGGACCGTCCTAGCACAGATACGCAGTATTTT. The full variable domain, with the rest looked up from reference TRBV30 and TRBJ2-3, is SQTIHQWPATLVQPVGSPLSLECTVEGTSNPNLYWYRQAAGRGLQLLFYSVGIGQISSEVPQNLSASRPQDRQFILSSKKLLLSDSGFYLCAWSILDRPSTDTQYFGPGTRLTVL.

This clonotype was observed once. The genes are TRBV28 and TRBJ2-5; 10 nucleotides match TRBD2. With V trimmed by 2 bases and J by 0 bases, 18 bases remained unmatched. The V gene's germline CDR1 is MDHEN and CDR2 SYDVKM. The length of the CDR3 is 21 residues. CDR3 region: CASSLPTGRLAGEMYQETQYF. In DNA form, the CDR3 reads TGTGCCAGCAGTTTACCGACAGGGCGGCTAGCGGGGGAGATGTACCAAGAGACCCAGTACTTC. The whole variable domain, remainder taken from reference TRBV28 and TRBJ2-5, is DVKVTQSSRYLVKRTGEKVFLECVQDMDHENMFWYRQDPGLGLRLIYFSYDVKMKEKGDIPEGYSVSREKKERFSLILESASTNQTSMYLCASSLPTGRLAGEMYQETQYFGPGTRLLVL.

V gene TRBV7-9 combines with J gene TRBJ2-7, with TRBD1 matching over 8 bases. Germline-derived CDR1 and CDR2 are SEHNR and FQNEAQ (reference sequence). The CDR3 contains 15 residues. Losses at the gene ends were 5 bases for V and 4 bases for J; bases not matched to a gene: 10. The DNA of the CDR3 is TGTGCCAGCAGCCGCGGACAGGGCGTTCGGTACGAGCAGTACTTC. It specifies CASSRGQGVRYEQYF.

The V call is TRBV27, the J call TRBJ2-1; perhaps D is TRBD1 or TRBD2 (5 bases each). Germline V CDR1 and CDR2: MNHEY, SMNVEV (reference sequence). CDR3 length equals 14 residues. V was pared by 10 bases and J by 0 bases, with 13 bases between. CDR3 in amino acids: CATNTGTSYNEQFF. CDR3 DNA sequence: TGTGCCACCAACACGGGGACCTCCTACAATGAGCAGTTCTTC.

The chain employs TRBV7-9 and TRBJ2-2; D unclear. Germline CDR1 reads SEHNR; CDR2 reads FQNEAQ (reference sequence). V lost 1 base to trimming and J lost 7 bases, with 4 bases between them. The CDR3 is made up of 12 amino acids. The CDR3 here is CASSLDFGELFF. The DNA for the CDR3 is TGTGCCAGCAGCTTAGATTTCGGGGAGCTGTTTTTT.

The chain uses TRBV14 and TRBJ1-1; no clear D. V was shortened by 2 bases and J by 8 bases, with 12 bases between the two germline ends. Germline-derived CDR1 and CDR2 are SGHDN and FVKESK. The CDR3 is 13 residues long. The DNA of the CDR3 is TGTGCCAGCAGCCAATCTACTACCAGCGAAGCTTTCTTT. Translating it yields CASSQSTTSEAFF.

The chain is built from TRBV20-1 and TRBJ1-6; 10 positions match TRBD1. V trimming: 6 bases; J trimming: 7 bases; junction bases outside the gene matches: 12. The germline V gene has CDR1 DFQATT and CDR2 SNEGSKA (reference sequence). This CDR3 contains 16 residues. The CDR3 loop reads CSAQFLGTGDNSPLHF. The CDR3 coding sequence is TGCAGTGCACAATTCCTGGGGACAGGGGACAATTCACCCCTCCACTTT.

CDR3 nucleotides: TGCTCCACCGGGACAGGGGGCGCGTATACGCAGTATTTT. Its protein product is CSTGTGGAYTQYF. The genes are TRBV29-1 and TRBJ2-3, with 12 positions matching TRBD1. Per the germline V gene, CDR1 is SQVTM and CDR2 is ANQGSEA. This CDR3 is 13 amino acids long.

This clonotype was seen only once. The rearrangement links TRBV4-1 to TRBJ2-7; D perhaps matches TRBD1 (5 bases). V gave up 4 bases and J gave up 4 bases, with 17 bases separating them. The germline gives CDR1 MGHRA, CDR2 YSYEKL. The CDR3 runs 15 residues. CDR3 residues: CASSLRAQGEYEQYF. In DNA, the CDR3 is TGCGCCAGCAGCCTTAGGGCGCAGGGCGAATACGAGCAGTACTTC.

This clonotype has only a few counts. This chain links TRBV4-3 with TRBJ2-7, with a weak D call TRBD1 (5 bases). V dropped 0 bases and J dropped 3 bases, with 18 bases sitting between them. CDR3 size: 17 residues. Germline values: CDR1 LGHNA, CDR2 YSLEER. The CDR3 protein is CASSQEPDSPTLYEQYF. The CDR3 region has the DNA TGCGCCAGCAGCCAAGAACCAGACAGCCCAACGCTCTACGAGCAGTACTTC.

V is TRBV2 and J is TRBJ2-7; TRBD1 aligns across 8 bases. The V and J ends lost 7 bases and 1 base, in that order; junction bases with no gene match: 3. The V gene's germline CDR1 is SNHLY and CDR2 FYNNEI. The CDR3 is made up of 13 amino acids. CDR3 nucleotide sequence: TGTGCCAGCAACACAGGGGGATCCTACGAGCAGTACTTC. This codes for CASNTGGSYEQYF.

This clonotype was detected only a few times. The chain couples TRBV6-4 to TRBJ2-3, with 8 bases identical to TRBD2. V was clipped by 4 bases and J by 1 base; unmatched bases: 4. CDR1 is MRHNA, CDR2 SNTAGT, per germline. This CDR3 spans 15 amino acids. CDR3 sequence (DNA): TGTGCCAGCAGTGTTGGTAGCGGGGGCACAGATACGCAGTATTTT. Translated, it gives CASSVGSGGTDTQYF.

The chain links TRBV5-6 to TRBJ2-6, with D possibly being TRBD2 (6 bases). This CDR3 is 17 amino acids long. V was pared by 1 base and J by 2 bases, with 13 bases between. CDR1 and CDR2 from the germline V gene are SGHDT and YYEEEE. The CDR3 region has the DNA TGTGCCAGCAGCTTGAATTTCGGAGGGGCTGGGGCCAACGTCCTGACTTTC. It translates to CASSLNFGGAGANVLTF.

CDR3 in DNA: TGCAGCGTTCGAAATAGCGGGAGCTATGAGCAGTTCTTC. Its protein is CSVRNSGSYEQFF. The rearrangement links TRBV29-1 to TRBJ2-1; TRBD2 matches 9 bases. There are 13 residues in the CDR3. CDR1 is SQVTM, CDR2 ANQGSEA, per germline. J gave up 8 bases and V 5 bases, and 7 bases lay outside the gene matches.

The V and J genes are TRBV29-1 and TRBJ2-5, with D uncertain. Germline assignment: CDR1 SQVTM and CDR2 ANQGSEA. This CDR3 comprises 12 residues. V dropped 2 bases and J dropped 3 bases, with 7 bases sitting between them. This CDR3 is CSVEQPKETQYF. In DNA, the CDR3 is TGCAGCGTTGAACAGCCTAAAGAGACCCAGTACTTC.

In this sample, this clonotype turned up once. The V gene is TRBV14, the J gene TRBJ2-7; either TRBD1 or TRBD2 may supply D (5 bases each). Trimming took off 4 bases at V and 0 bases at J, with 13 bases between the two ends. Germline V gene sequence: CDR1 SGHDN, CDR2 FVKESK. The CDR3 runs to 15 residues. The CDR3 nucleotides read TGTGCCAGCAGCCGTCGAGAGGGGAGCTCCTACGAGCAGTACTTC. It translates to CASSRREGSSYEQYF.

This sequence joins TRBV27 and TRBJ1-1; D may be TRBD1 (6 bases). The CDR3 length is 18 residues. Germline values: CDR1 MNHEY, CDR2 SMNVEV (reference sequence). V gave up 3 bases and J gave up 0 bases, with 20 bases separating them. The CDR3 coding sequence is TGTGCCAGCAGTTTCCTCGGGGTACAGGGCCTCTTGAACACTGAAGCTTTCTTT. It codes for CASSFLGVQGLLNTEAFF.